The T cell receptor (beta chain) under discussion was sequenced for a study of Graves' ophthalmopathy and Graves' hyperthyroidism (dated by TCRdb to 2017 to 2018). For the wider study: A patient counted as having stable hyperthyroidism if there was no progression to ophthalmopathy within 18 months of follow-up. The study used signatures of the TCR beta repertoire to tell Graves' ophthalmopathy apart from Graves' hyperthyroidism and to predict which patients would progress to ophthalmopathy. In total, approximately 130 blood samples were TCR-sequenced: fewer than 50 ophthalmopathy, under 85 hyperthyroidism and 17 hyperthyroidism-to-ophthalmopathy patients. To explore V-J signatures distinguishing ophthalmopathy from hyperthyroidism, a discovery set of some 100 patients (more than 40 ophthalmopathy, 57 stable hyperthyroidism) was enrolled. An independent validation cohort comprised about 20 hyperthyroidism patients and 15 to 17 patients who later progressed from hyperthyroidism to ophthalmopathy. In more than five hyperthyroidism patients, T-cell repertoires of thyroid tissue and blood were compared. Once sampling was done, hyperthyroidism patients were given methimazole at a starting dose of 30 mg daily, while ophthalmopathy patients were given high-dose intravenous methylprednisolone.

TCR beta CDR3 regions were amplified from RNA transcripts for repertoire sequencing. A first-round RT-PCR used HTBI primers with the Qiagen OneStep RT-PCR kit, followed by a second-round multiplex PCR, size selection and purification. The libraries underwent paired-end sequencing with 100 bp reads on an Illumina HiSeq2000. As for the original processing: SOAPnuke was used for read processing, and reads with adapters, uncalled bases, a mean Phred below 15, or no exact constant-primer or identifier match were discarded. COPE v1.2.5 was used to merge high-quality paired reads. Clonotypes were defined as unique nucleotide sequences and were aligned to IMGT TRB V, D and J references using MiTCR v1.1. The analysis was limited to V-J combinations with a frequency above 0.0001, which together covered 99.2% of the repertoires. For each V-J combination, a TCR clonal expansion and chaos score was defined as F50 clonal expansion divided by the chaos observed in the TCRdist matrix. Welch's t-statistics and random forest were used to narrow the features down to about twelve V-J combinations, which were then fed into a naive Bayes classifier. The Morisita-Horn index was used to measure how similar the thyroid and blood repertoires were. Using fastp trimming at Q25 and MiXCR clonotype assembly, TCRdb reanalyzed the public sequencing data and kept in-frame beta chains. Here each entry gathers all rows of one CDR3 protein and keeps the most common genes and DNA. Here the V and J calls rest on TCRdb's processing, not on the authors' analysis. The sample contains around 1.1 million distinct CDR3 sequences, 35% to 45% of them found a single time. Approximately 10% of the sample belongs to the ten largest clones.

On the study overall, not on this receptor specifically: No statistical method was used to predetermine the sample size, and group allocation was not hidden from the investigators. Ophthalmopathy was separated from stable hyperthyroidism by the 13-signature model with more than 85% sensitivity and just under 84% specificity in cross-validation and with 80%/75% in the test set. Most of the expanded thyroid clonotypes with a frequency above 0.001 were also detected in blood, and it was suggested that the thyroid immune response may be reflected by blood repertoires. In validation, the model predicted ophthalmopathy progression with about 70% sensitivity and less than 80% specificity; roughly 12 predicted patients were CT-confirmed with GO in a median of about 7.1 months.

On this clonotype itself: Its antigen is not yet known. Base quality data are lacking; no much larger clone is found one base away.

Patients with hyperthyroidism were aged 18 to 65 years, had been newly diagnosed, and had a disease duration of less than 2 months. Patients with other autoimmune diseases, uncontrolled infections, pregnancy or lactation were excluded from the study. Clinical symptoms, serum thyroxine, TRAb, thyroid ultrasound and orbital computed tomography formed the basis of the diagnosis. Total RNA was extracted with Trizol reagent and quality-checked on an Agilent 2100 Bioanalyzer. What was sequenced was peripheral blood or thyroid tissue (not recorded which). The clonotype was recovered from an adult man with Graves' hyperthyroidism.

In nucleotide form, the sequence is TGTGCCAGCAGTTTGGTTCGGACAGGGGGAGAAGCTTTCTTT. Its protein reads: CASSLVRTGGEAFF. This chain is built from TRBV28 and TRBJ1-1; 10 bases in the junction line up with TRBD1. V is cut back by 3 bases and J by 8 bases, with 6 bases in the junction unmatched. Taken from the germline V gene, the CDR1 and CDR2 loops are MDHEN and SYDVKM. Measured from the cysteine to the phenylalanine, the CDR3 is 14 residues long. Here the CDR3 DNA is all that survives: 42 bases in frame from base 1.